This record covers a single T cell receptor beta chain. Its antigen is undetermined. The sample originates from a study of OX40 agonist ivuxolimab in advanced cancers. Study-wide background: The mean age was approximately 60 years, ranging from about 23 to 85, with around four fifths of participants male.

The study's findings and limits: What antigens the expanded peripheral T cells recognized was never established.

The CDR3 extends over 14 amino acids. V lost 2 bases, J lost 8 bases, and 4 bases stayed unmatched. Per the germline V gene, CDR1 is MNHNY and CDR2 is SVGAGI (reference sequence). Enrollment shut out patients with autoimmune disease history or systemic immunosuppression. Produced via immunoSEQ multiplex PCR; TCRdb's table is partial and in-frame only. The sample lists under 65,000 clones; approximately 91% were seen once. The V call is TRBV6-6, the J call TRBJ1-4; TRBD1 matches at 8 bases. This TCR was sampled from an adult with an advanced solid tumor such as melanoma, head and neck, liver or kidney cancer. Sequenced here: CD4+ or CD8+ T cells sorted from blood, sampled in a trial of the OX40 agonist ivuxolimab. DNA for the CDR3: TGTGCCAGCAGTTACGGACAGGGTGGGGAAAAACTGTTTTTT. As protein: CASSYGQGGEKLFF.